This passage covers 22 T cell receptor beta chains from one sample sequenced in a study of vaccination and CD4 T cells after COVID-19. CD4+ T cells that had been cultured provided DNA sequenced with the Oncomine TCR Beta short-read assay. TCRdb passed the PCR reads through MiXCR, listing each CDR3 protein once. The table shows fewer than 25,000 distinct CDR3 sequences, with roughly 45% occurring only once. Described treatment: approximately 9-day PBMC culture with coronavirus spike peptide pools or control peptides (ViraFEST assay). These TCRs' antigens remain unknown. Sequenced: CD4+ T cells from blood, cultured in vitro. Receptors were obtained from a human donor who had recovered from COVID-19.

This chain connects TRBV7-2 to TRBJ1-2, with D maybe TRBD1 (5 bases). The germline V gene has CDR1 SGHTA and CDR2 FQGNSA. The CDR3 runs to 15 residues. V dropped 3 bases and J dropped 5 bases, with 16 bases sitting between them. The chain's CDR3 is CASSFCRVFGYGYTF. The CDR3 DNA follows: TGTGCCAGCAGCTTTTGCAGGGTCTTCGGGTATGGCTACACCTTC.

This chain connects TRBV11-3 to TRBJ2-2, with TRBD2 matching 7 bases. V dropped 3 bases and J dropped 6; count of bases not matched to a gene: 10. This CDR3 has 16 residues. Germline V lookup: CDR1 SGHNT, CDR2 YENEEA. Here the CDR3 reads CASSFPVPGRAGELFF. In DNA form, the CDR3 reads TGTGCCAGCAGCTTTCCCGTGCCAGGGAGGGCCGGGGAGCTGTTTTTT.

This clonotype was observed once. The chain employs TRBV29-1 and TRBJ1-1; D call uncertain. Germline CDR1 and CDR2: SQVTM and ANQGSEA. This CDR3 has 12 residues. V gave up 4 bases and J gave up 7 bases, with 13 bases separating them. The CDR3 is CSVGPQISEAFF. CDR3 nucleotide sequence: TGCAGCGTTGGACCCCAAATAAGTGAAGCTTTCTTT.

By share, this clonotype ranks as medium-sized. The rearrangement uses TRBV7-6 and TRBJ1-6; no firm D call. Trimming stripped 6 bases from V and 7 bases from J, with 7 bases between. CDR3 length: 12 amino acids. CDR1 and CDR2 (germline): SGHVS, FNYEAQ. Here the CDR3 reads CASSTVNSPLHF. In nucleotides, the CDR3 is TGTGCCAGCAGTACGGTGAATTCACCCCTCCACTTT.

The chain has TRBV27 and TRBJ1-2, with TRBD1 matching 7 bases. V lost 6 bases and J lost 4; bases outside the gene matches: 5. There are 13 residues in the CDR3. Germline CDR1 MNHEY, CDR2 SMNVEV (reference sequence). In nucleotides, the CDR3 is TGTGCCAGCAGCTCAACAGGGGTCTATGGCTACACCTTC. Translating it yields CASSSTGVYGYTF.

This clonotype has more than one count but fewer than ten. The rearrangement joins TRBV10-3 to TRBJ1-5, with TRBD1 identical over 7 bases. The CDR3 spans 15 residues. Trimming cost V 6 bases and J 5 bases; bases outside gene matches: 10. Germline CDR1 reads ENHRY; CDR2 reads SYGVKD. The CDR3: CAISQGGRVDQPQHF. CDR3 in DNA: TGTGCCATCAGCCAAGGGGGCAGGGTCGATCAGCCCCAGCATTTT.

This rearrangement joins TRBV28 to TRBJ1-2; no reliable D call. Per the germline V gene, CDR1 is MDHEN and CDR2 is SYDVKM. The CDR3 runs to 12 residues. The V gene lost 1 base and the J gene lost 5 bases, with 5 bases spanning the gap. Here the CDR3 reads CASSLLQYGYTF. In DNA, the CDR3 is TGTGCCAGCAGTTTATTACAGTATGGCTACACCTTC.

This chain links TRBV28 with TRBJ2-1; D not resolved. This CDR3 is 11 amino acids long. V shed 5 bases and J shed 15 bases, with 14 bases lying between them. Germline V gene lookup returns CDR1 MDHEN and CDR2 SYDVKM. The CDR3 DNA is TGTGCCAGCAGTATAACCCTCAAGCTGTTCTTC. Protein sequence: CASSITLKLFF.

The chain uses TRBV5-1 and TRBJ1-5; maybe TRBD1 (5 bases). This CDR3 is built from 15 residues. The V gene's germline CDR1 is SGHRS and CDR2 YFSETQ. Trimming took 6 bases from V and 4 from J, leaving 17 bases between them. This CDR3 reads CASTLGGERNQPQHF. CDR3 DNA: TGCGCCAGCACCCTGGGGGGGGAAAGGAATCAGCCCCAGCATTTT.

This clonotype has a handful of counts. The chain recombines TRBV20-1 with TRBJ1-1; TRBD1 aligns across 8 bases. CDR1 is DFQATT and CDR2 is SNEGSKA in the germline V gene (reference sequence). The CDR3 covers 15 residues. The J segment lost 5 bases and the V segment lost 1 base, leaving 9 bases of the junction unmatched. For the CDR3, the DNA is TGCAGTGCTAGAGTTGCAGGGGGCTTTGGAACTGAAGCTTTCTTT. Protein product: CSARVAGGFGTEAFF.

V is TRBV29-1 and J is TRBJ1-4; D possibly corresponds to TRBD1 (6 bases). CDR1 SQVTM and CDR2 ANQGSEA come from the germline V gene. V was clipped by 6 bases and J by 3 bases, with 11 bases between them. The CDR3 sequence is 13 residues long. The CDR3 nucleotides are TGCAGCGTGAGACAGGCCTCTAATGAAAAACTGTTTTTT. Its protein product is CSVRQASNEKLFF.

This clonotype has a single count. The V call is TRBV18, the J call TRBJ2-5, with 14 bases that match TRBD2. V lost 4 bases to trimming and J lost 2 bases; unmatched junction nucleotides: 6. Germline-derived CDR1 and CDR2 are KGHSH and LQKENI. The CDR3 runs to 17 residues. In DNA form, the CDR3 reads TGTGCCAGCTCACTTGGGACTAGCGGGAGCGGTCAAGAGACCCAGTACTTC. Its translation: CASSLGTSGSGQETQYF.

In its sample, this clonotype was seen a few times. CDR3 in DNA: TGTGCCAGCAGCCCACAAGTTGGGGGGCCGGGTGGAAACACCATATATTTT. As protein: CASSPQVGGPGGNTIYF. The chain joins TRBV6-1 to TRBJ1-3, with a tentative D call TRBD1 (6 bases). CDR3 length: 17 residues. Germline V CDR1 and CDR2: MNHNS, SASEGT. V lost 6 bases and J lost 3, with 21 bases in between.

There are a few counts of this clonotype. J is TRBJ1-1 and V is TRBV27; TRBD1 is a possible D gene (5 bases). V lost 8 bases, J lost 4 bases, and 14 bases lay in between. The CDR3 runs to 13 residues. Germline assignment: CDR1 MNHEY and CDR2 SMNVEV (reference sequence). The CDR3 DNA follows: TGTGCCAGCTCCCCTGGGGGAGTCACTGAAGCTTTCTTT. Translated: CASSPGGVTEAFF.

This clonotype is labeled as medium-sized. The chain recombines TRBV20-1 with TRBJ2-3, with D hard to call. CDR3 length: 11 residues. The germline CDR1 and CDR2 sequences are DFQATT and SNEGSKA (reference sequence). V lost 5 bases, J lost 4 bases, and 7 bases lay in between. The CDR3 protein is CSALRADTQYF. In DNA form, the CDR3 reads TGCAGTGCTTTAAGGGCAGATACGCAGTATTTT.

The chain is built from TRBV6-5 and TRBJ2-3; 15 bases line up with TRBD2. J lost 0 bases, V lost 0 bases, and 1 base had no gene match. This CDR3 has 18 amino acids. Germline values: CDR1 MNHEY, CDR2 SVGAGI. The CDR3 loop is CASSYSGTSGGSTDTQYF. In DNA form, the CDR3 reads TGTGCCAGCAGTTACTCCGGGACTAGCGGGGGGAGCACAGATACGCAGTATTTT.

The chain employs TRBV20-1 and TRBJ1-1, with D possibly matching TRBD1 (5 bases). In germline, CDR1 is DFQATT, CDR2 SNEGSKA (reference sequence). The CDR3 is made up of 14 amino acids. V was cut by 3 bases and J by 1 base, with 12 bases left in between. The CDR3 sequence is CSASLSRANTEAFF. The CDR3, as DNA: TGCAGTGCTAGTCTATCCAGGGCGAACACTGAAGCTTTCTTT.

This clonotype was recorded a few times. The gene calls are TRBV7-2 and TRBJ1-1; D remains ambiguous. The CDR3 is 14 amino acids. Germline lookup yields CDR1 SGHTA and CDR2 FQGNSA. V was shortened by 1 base and J by 2 bases, with 8 bases between the two germline ends. CDR3 loop: CASSLDWGNTEAFF. DNA for the CDR3: TGTGCCAGCAGCTTAGATTGGGGAAACACTGAAGCTTTCTTT.

This clonotype was picked up a small number of times. V and J are TRBV5-1 and TRBJ2-3; unclear D gene. Germline V gene sequence: CDR1 SGHRS, CDR2 YFSETQ. The V and J ends lost 0 bases and 6 bases respectively, with 14 bases between them. The CDR3 consists of 15 residues. This chain's CDR3 is CASSLAEAGRDTQYF. The CDR3 bases are TGCGCCAGCAGCTTGGCCGAGGCTGGTCGGGATACGCAGTATTTT.

The chain couples TRBV20-1 to TRBJ2-5; D remains unclear. CDR1 and CDR2 from the germline V gene are DFQATT and SNEGSKA (reference sequence). There are 13 residues in the CDR3. Between the trimmed V and J ends, which lost 4 bases and 4 bases, there was a span of 13 bases. CDR3 in DNA: TGCAGTGCTACCCGGGTGTTCGGAGAGACCCAGTACTTC. Residues: CSATRVFGETQYF.

This clonotype was found a few times. This chain connects TRBV20-1 to TRBJ2-2, with 12 bases that match TRBD1. The CDR3 has 15 amino acids. Trimming cost V 6 bases and J 5 bases; bases outside gene matches: 7. In germline, CDR1 is DFQATT, CDR2 SNEGSKA (reference sequence). The chain's CDR3 is CSALGQGAETGELFF. Here the CDR3 DNA reads TGCAGTGCCCTGGGACAGGGGGCGGAAACCGGGGAGCTGTTTTTT.

The gene calls are TRBV6-1 and TRBJ1-1; D remains ambiguous. This CDR3 is built from 14 residues. Germline V CDR1 and CDR2: MNHNS, SASEGT. V was trimmed by 1 base and J by 5 bases, leaving 11 bases between them. CDR3 nucleotide sequence: TGTGCCAGCAGTGAAGGGAACGGTCGGACTGAAGCTTTCTTT. Its translation is CASSEGNGRTEAFF.